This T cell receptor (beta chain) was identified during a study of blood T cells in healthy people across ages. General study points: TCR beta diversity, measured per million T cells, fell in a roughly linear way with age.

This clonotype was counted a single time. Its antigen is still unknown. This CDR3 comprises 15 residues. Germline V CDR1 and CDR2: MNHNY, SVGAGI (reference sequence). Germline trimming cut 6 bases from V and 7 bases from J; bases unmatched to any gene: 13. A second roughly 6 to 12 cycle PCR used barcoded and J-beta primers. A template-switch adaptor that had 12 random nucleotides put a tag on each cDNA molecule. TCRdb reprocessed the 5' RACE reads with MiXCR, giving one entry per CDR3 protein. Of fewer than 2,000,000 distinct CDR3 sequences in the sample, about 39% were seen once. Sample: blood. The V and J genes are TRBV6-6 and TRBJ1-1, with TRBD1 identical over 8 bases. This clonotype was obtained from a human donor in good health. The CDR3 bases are TGTGCCAGCAGGACCATGGGGACAGGCGCGTTTGAAGCTTTCTTT. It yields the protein CASRTMGTGAFEAFF.